Listed here are 26 T cell receptor beta chains from one sample, sequenced in a study of cytomegalovirus exposure and HLA in healthy donors. The PCR made use of 60 Vbeta and 13 Jbeta primers. Produced via immunoSEQ multiplex PCR; TCRdb's table is partial and in-frame only. The sample carries 150,000 to 200,000 clones, 78% recorded once. Sequenced input: PBMCs. The origin of the receptors is a male donor in good health and CMV-seronegative.

This clone was seen only a few times. The rearrangement joins TRBV6-1 to TRBJ2-7; TRBD1 matches at 7 bases. The ends lost 6 bases at V and 2 bases at J; junction bases unmatched: 4. Looked up from germline, CDR1 is MNHNS and CDR2 is SASEGT. The CDR3 sequence is 13 residues long. This chain's CDR3 is CASRRDSAYEQYF. The CDR3 DNA sequence: TGTGCCAGCAGGAGGGACAGTGCCTACGAGCAGTACTTC.

V and J are TRBV2 and TRBJ2-4; TRBD2 aligns across 14 bases. The CDR3 covers 17 residues. Looked up from germline, CDR1 is SNHLY and CDR2 is FYNNEI. V dropped 6 bases and J dropped 7; count of bases not matched to a gene: 11. CDR3 DNA: TGTGCCAGCAGCCCAAGGACTAGCGGGGGGAAGGGGAACATTCAGTACTTC. It encodes CASSPRTSGGKGNIQYF.

The chain recombines TRBV7-2 with TRBJ2-3, with D maybe TRBD2 (5 bases). The length of the CDR3 is 13 residues. Germline loops: CDR1 SGHTA, CDR2 FQGNSA. The V end lost 3 bases, the J end lost 4 bases, and 8 bases lay between the germline ends. The CDR3 nucleotides read TGTGCCAGCAGCTTCCGACTATCAGATACGCAGTATTTT. It translates to CASSFRLSDTQYF.

The chain uses TRBV19 and TRBJ1-1; a weak D match, TRBD1 (5 bases). The CDR3 has 12 amino acids. Germline lookup yields CDR1 LNHDA and CDR2 SQIVND (reference sequence). Trimming removed 7 bases at V and 6 bases at J, with 12 bases between. The CDR3 sequence is CASIGGASEAFF. The CDR3 DNA reads TGTGCCAGTATCGGCGGGGCCTCTGAAGCTTTCTTT.

This CDR3 is CASSPAGGNTIYF. CDR3 in DNA: TGCGCCAGCAGTCCGGCGGGAGGAAACACCATATATTTT. V is TRBV5-1 and J is TRBJ1-3; D unclear. Germline V gene sequence: CDR1 SGHRS, CDR2 YFSETQ. This CDR3 is built from 13 residues. V shed 5 bases and J shed 4 bases, with 10 bases lying between them.

V is TRBV6-5 and J is TRBJ2-7; the match to TRBD1 covers 7 bases. Germline trimming cut 11 bases from V and 0 bases from J; bases unmatched to any gene: 10. This CDR3 spans 14 amino acids. Looked up from germline, CDR1 is MNHEY and CDR2 is SVGAGI. In nucleotides, the CDR3 is TGTGCCGCCAAGCGGACAGGACACTCCTACGAGCAGTACTTC. This encodes CAAKRTGHSYEQYF.

This chain uses TRBV5-5 with TRBJ1-2; unclear D gene. The V gene lost 4 bases and the J gene lost 8 bases, with 15 bases spanning the gap. Germline V gives CDR1 SGHKS, CDR2 YYEKEE (reference sequence). This CDR3 region has 13 residues. CDR3 protein: CASSTWTEDGYTF. In nucleotides, the CDR3 is TGTGCCAGCAGCACCTGGACGGAGGACGGCTACACCTTC. The whole variable domain, filled in from reference TRBV5-5 and TRBJ1-2, reads DAGVTQSPTHLIKTRGQQVTLRCSPISGHKSVSWYQQVLGQGPQFIFQYYEKEERGRGNFPDRFSARQFPNYSSELNVNALLLGDSALYLCASSTWTEDGYTFGSGTRLTVV.

CDR3 loop: CASSPRRSSTDTQYF. Here the CDR3 DNA reads TGTGCCAGCAGTCCCCGGCGGAGTAGCACAGATACGCAGTATTTT. V usage is TRBV2 and J usage is TRBJ2-3, with D unclear. The CDR3 is 15 amino acids. CDR1 and CDR2 (germline): SNHLY, FYNNEI. The V end lost 5 bases, the J end lost 0 bases, and 12 bases lay between the germline ends.

The chain uses TRBV7-9 and TRBJ2-5, with D unresolved. This CDR3 contains 14 residues. Trimming removed 1 base from V and 0 bases from J, with 6 bases in between. The germline CDR1 and CDR2 sequences are SEHNR and FQNEAQ (reference sequence). Here the CDR3 reads CASSLGEYQETQYF. In nucleotides, the CDR3 is TGTGCCAGCAGCTTAGGCGAGTACCAAGAGACCCAGTACTTC. Full variable domain (remainder filled in from reference TRBV7-9 and TRBJ2-5): DTGVSQNPRHKITKRGQNVTFRCDPISEHNRLYWYRQTLGQGPEFLTYFQNEAQLEKSRLLSDRFSAERPKGSFSTLEIQRTEQGDSAMYLCASSLGEYQETQYFGPGTRLLVL.

This rearrangement joins TRBV18 to TRBJ2-1; 7 nucleotides align to TRBD2. V was pared by 4 bases and J by 0 bases, with 9 bases of the junction left unmatched. This CDR3 contains 17 residues. Germline-derived CDR1 and CDR2 are KGHSH and LQKENI. The CDR3 region has the DNA TGTGCCAGCTCACTTTCTAGCGGCCAGAGCTCCTACAATGAGCAGTTCTTC. Protein product: CASSLSSGQSSYNEQFF.

The chain carries TRBV6-5 and TRBJ2-5; TRBD2 is a possible D gene (5 bases). The germline CDR1 and CDR2 sequences are MNHEY and SVGAGI. The CDR3 length is 11 residues. Trimming removed 5 bases at V and 6 bases at J, with 7 bases between. CDR3 protein: CASSQRQTQYF. Written as DNA, the CDR3 is TGTGCCAGCAGTCAGCGGCAGACCCAGTACTTC.

The chain has TRBV7-9 and TRBJ1-2; 9 bases map to TRBD1. The trim removed 5 bases at V and 7 bases at J, leaving 8 bases unmatched. CDR1 is SEHNR, CDR2 FQNEAQ, per germline (reference sequence). This CDR3 contains 14 residues. The CDR3 bases are TGTGCCAGCAGCCTCGGACAGGGGATGGGTGGCTACACCTTC. It codes for CASSLGQGMGGYTF.

This chain links TRBV7-2 with TRBJ2-7, with 8 bases matching TRBD2. CDR1 SGHTA and CDR2 FQGNSA come from the germline V gene. J lost 11 bases, V lost 5 bases, and 14 bases had no gene match. CDR3 length: 14 amino acids. Here the CDR3 DNA reads TGTGCCAGCAGCGTTAGCGGGGTGCCAGGATCGGAGTACTTC. Amino acids: CASSVSGVPGSEYF.

This clone has more than one count but fewer than ten. The rearrangement links TRBV27 to TRBJ2-7; D may be TRBD1 (6 bases). Trimming removed 1 base from V and 0 bases from J, with 10 bases in between. Germline V lookup: CDR1 MNHEY, CDR2 SMNVEV (reference sequence). The CDR3 consists of 15 residues. CDR3 amino acids: CASSLLGQSSYEQYF. CDR3 nucleotide sequence: TGTGCCAGCAGTTTATTAGGACAGAGCTCCTACGAGCAGTACTTC.

The chain recombines TRBV5-1 with TRBJ1-6, with TRBD1 matching 8 bases. The V and J ends lost 3 bases and 5 bases, in that order; junction bases with no gene match: 4. From germline, CDR1 is SGHRS and CDR2 YFSETQ. This CDR3 spans 15 amino acids. The CDR3, as DNA: TGCGCCAGCAGCTATGGACAGGGAGATAATTCACCCCTCCACTTT. Protein: CASSYGQGDNSPLHF.

The chain employs TRBV6-6 and TRBJ2-5; 7 positions agree with TRBD1. The CDR3 extends over 14 amino acids. Trimming removed 6 bases from V and 9 bases from J; junction bases left unmatched: 13. Per germline, CDR1 MNHNY and CDR2 SVGAGI (reference sequence). The CDR3 reads CASSRDSSVGAQYF. CDR3 in DNA: TGTGCCAGCAGCCGGGACAGCAGCGTTGGGGCCCAGTACTTC.

This clone was seen just once. The chain's CDR3 is CASRTQGSYEQYF. In DNA form, the CDR3 reads TGTGCCAGCCGGACTCAAGGGTCCTACGAGCAGTACTTC. The chain combines TRBV18 with TRBJ2-7; D is possibly TRBD2 (5 bases). The V gene's germline CDR1 is KGHSH and CDR2 LQKENI. V was pared by 8 bases and J by 1 base, with 12 bases between. The CDR3 has 13 residues.

The J gene is TRBJ1-4, the V gene TRBV19, with TRBD1 matching 8 bases. The junction had 8 bases not matched to a gene; V was cut back by 6 bases and J by 2 bases. The CDR3 covers 16 residues. Germline V gene sequence: CDR1 LNHDA, CDR2 SQIVND (reference sequence). The CDR3 reads CASSTRGLWTNEKLFF. For the CDR3, the DNA is TGTGCCAGTAGCACCAGGGGGCTGTGGACTAATGAAAAACTGTTTTTT.

The CDR3 DNA follows: TGTGCCAGCAGGGGGACTAGCGGCGGTGAGCAGTTCTTC. It codes for CASRGTSGGEQFF. The chain uses TRBV6-6 and TRBJ2-1, with 11 bases identical to TRBD2. This CDR3 spans 13 amino acids. V dropped 6 bases and J dropped 9; count of bases not matched to a gene: 4. In germline, CDR1 is MNHNY, CDR2 SVGAGI (reference sequence).

This clone was found a few times. This specimen includes other DNA sequences encoding the same CDR3. The rearrangement links TRBV28 to TRBJ1-1; 8 bases fit TRBD1. The V gene end was trimmed by 3 bases and the J gene end by 4 bases; junction bases not matched to a gene: 4. The CDR3 contains 14 residues. Germline V CDR1 and CDR2: MDHEN, SYDVKM. CDR3: CASSLSQGGTEAFF. The CDR3 DNA reads as TGTGCCAGCAGTTTGTCACAGGGGGGCACTGAAGCTTTCTTT.

With regard to this clone: Its ends do not fully match the called genes, so a read error is possible. V usage is TRBV28 and J usage is TRBJ2-7, with D tentatively TRBD2 (5 bases). The CDR3 spans 14 residues. Germline loops: CDR1 MDHEN, CDR2 SYDVKM. CDR3 protein: CASSSPVEVYGQYF. Here the CDR3 DNA reads TGTGCCAGCAGTTCCCCCGTGGAGGTCTACGGGCAGTACTTC.

The chain links TRBV4-1 to TRBJ1-2; 7 bases match TRBD1. CDR3 size: 16 residues. Germline V gene lookup returns CDR1 MGHRA and CDR2 YSYEKL. Losses at the gene ends were 0 bases for V and 4 bases for J; bases not matched to a gene: 8. CDR3 sequence reads: CASSQDPTGTIYGYTF. The CDR3 region has the DNA TGCGCCAGCAGCCAAGATCCGACAGGGACGATCTATGGCTACACCTTC.

The chain employs TRBV5-1 and TRBJ2-2; 10 bases align to TRBD1. With V trimmed by 4 bases and J by 6 bases, 6 bases remained unmatched. The length of the CDR3 is 15 residues. CDR1 is SGHRS and CDR2 is YFSETQ in the germline V gene. CDR3 DNA sequence: TGCGCCAGCAGCCCCGGGACAGGGGTTGCCGGGGAGCTGTTTTTT. Encoded protein: CASSPGTGVAGELFF. Drawing the rest from reference TRBV5-1 and TRBJ2-2, the complete variable domain is KAGVTQTPRYLIKTRGQQVTLSCSPISGHRSVSWYQQTPGQGLQFLFEYFSETQRNKGNFPGRFSGRQFSNSRSEMNVSTLELGDSALYLCASSPGTGVAGELFFGEGSRLTVL.

V is TRBV11-3 and J is TRBJ2-1; D possibly corresponds to TRBD2 (6 bases). The CDR3 contains 14 residues. V was clipped by 1 base and J by 13 bases, with 17 bases between them. Germline V lookup: CDR1 SGHNT, CDR2 YENEEA. CDR3 amino acids: CASSLGGIGSPQFF. The CDR3 nucleotides read TGTGCCAGCAGCTTAGGGGGCATCGGGAGCCCCCAGTTCTTC. The whole variable domain, remainder taken from reference TRBV11-3 and TRBJ2-1, is EAGVVQSPRYKIIEKKQPVAFWCNPISGHNTLYWYLQNLGQGPELLIRYENEEAVDDSQLPKDRFSAERLKGVDSTLKIQPAELGDSAVYLCASSLGGIGSPQFFGPGTRLTVL.

V and J are TRBV11-3 and TRBJ2-2, with 8 nucleotides matching TRBD2. Germline assignment: CDR1 SGHNT and CDR2 YENEEA. Unmatched junction bases numbered 9, after V lost 3 bases and J lost 3 bases. The CDR3 has 17 residues. CDR3 coding DNA: TGTGCCAGCAGCTTGGTCTCAGGACTAGCTGACACCGGGGAGCTGTTTTTT. Translated, it gives CASSLVSGLADTGELFF.

The chain combines TRBV30 with TRBJ1-5; possible D gene TRBD1, 5 bases. There are 13 residues in the CDR3. Per germline, CDR1 GTSNPN and CDR2 SVGIG (reference sequence). The germline V and J ends were trimmed by 0 bases and 5 bases, with 8 bases remaining between them. The CDR3 spells CAWSVQGDQPQHF. As DNA, the CDR3 is TGTGCCTGGAGTGTGCAGGGTGATCAGCCCCAGCATTTT.